This record covers a single TCR beta chain. The antigen is not known. Reasons for excluding patients were uncontrolled infection, other autoimmune disease, pregnancy or lactation. The source of the sample is a study of T cells in Graves' hyperthyroidism and ophthalmopathy. CDR3 length: 12 amino acids. V was trimmed by 3 bases and J by 12 bases, leaving 14 bases between them. CDR1 and CDR2 from the germline V gene are LGHNA and YSLEER. Study observations and caveats: Most expanded thyroid clonotypes above 0.001 also appeared in blood. Ophthalmopathy, which appeared later, was predicted by the model a median approximately six months before onset.

RNA transcripts were the template for amplifying TCR beta CDR3 regions. The HTBI primer set served for first-round RT-PCR of the TCR CDR3. Each CDR3 protein is one row after TCRdb ran MiXCR on the multiplex PCR reads. Found here are a few hundred thousand distinct CDR3 sequences, 40% to 55% of them singletons; the top ten hold about two fifths. This clonotype was sampled from an adult woman with Graves' disease, either hyperthyroidism or ophthalmopathy (not recorded which). Material: peripheral blood or thyroid tissue (not recorded which). The J gene is TRBJ1-2, the V gene TRBV4-3; D is uncertain. The CDR3 DNA reads as TGCGCCAGCAGCCAGACGGGCTCTGGAAACACCTTC. It is translated as CASSQTGSGNTF.